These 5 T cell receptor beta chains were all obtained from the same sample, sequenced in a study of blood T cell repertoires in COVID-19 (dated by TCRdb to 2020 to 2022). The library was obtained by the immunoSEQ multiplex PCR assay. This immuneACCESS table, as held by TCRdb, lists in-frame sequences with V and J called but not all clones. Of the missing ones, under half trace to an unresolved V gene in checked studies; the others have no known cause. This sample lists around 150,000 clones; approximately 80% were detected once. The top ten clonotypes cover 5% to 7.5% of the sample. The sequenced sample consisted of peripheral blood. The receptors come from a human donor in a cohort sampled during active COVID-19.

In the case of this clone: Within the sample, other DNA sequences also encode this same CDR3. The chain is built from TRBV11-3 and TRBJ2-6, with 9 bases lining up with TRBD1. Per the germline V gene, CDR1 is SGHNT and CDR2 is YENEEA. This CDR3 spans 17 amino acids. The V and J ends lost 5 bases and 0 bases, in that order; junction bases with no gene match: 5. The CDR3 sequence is CASSPGTGSSGANVLTF. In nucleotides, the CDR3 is TGTGCCAGCAGCCCCGGGACAGGGAGCTCTGGGGCCAACGTCCTGACTTTC.

For the CDR3, the DNA is TGTGCCAGCAGTTACGAGGGCTCTGGGGCCAACGTCCTGACTTTC. Protein product: CASSYEGSGANVLTF. The rearrangement uses TRBV6-5 and TRBJ2-6; D may be TRBD2 (5 bases). Germline V gene data show CDR1 as MNHEY and CDR2 as SVGAGI. Trimming took off 2 bases at V and 0 bases at J, with 5 bases between the two ends. The CDR3 consists of 15 residues.

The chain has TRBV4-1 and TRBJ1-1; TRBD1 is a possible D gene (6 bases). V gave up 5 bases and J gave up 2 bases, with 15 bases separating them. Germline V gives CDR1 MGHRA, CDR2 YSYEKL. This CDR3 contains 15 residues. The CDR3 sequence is CASSFERQVNTEAFF. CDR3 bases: TGCGCCAGCAGCTTCGAGCGACAGGTCAACACTGAAGCTTTCTTT.

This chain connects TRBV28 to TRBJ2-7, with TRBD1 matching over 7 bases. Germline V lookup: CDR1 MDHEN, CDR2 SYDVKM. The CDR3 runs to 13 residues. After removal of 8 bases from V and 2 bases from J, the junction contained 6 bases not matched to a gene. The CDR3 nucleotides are TGTGCCAGCTGCCGACAGGGTCCCTACGAGCAGTACTTC. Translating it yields CASCRQGPYEQYF.

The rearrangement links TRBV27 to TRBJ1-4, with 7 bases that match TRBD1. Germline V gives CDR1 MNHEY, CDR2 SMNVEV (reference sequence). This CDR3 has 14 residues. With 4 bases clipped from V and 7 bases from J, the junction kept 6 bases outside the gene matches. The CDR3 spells CASSSTGIREKLFF. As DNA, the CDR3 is TGTGCCAGCAGTTCGACAGGGATACGTGAAAAACTGTTTTTT.